The rows below give T cell receptor beta chains drawn from one sample of a study of cytomegalovirus exposure and HLA in healthy donors. Data came from immunoSEQ multiplex PCR; TCRdb stores just in-frame clones and leaves some out. The sample contains around 190,000 clones, roughly 77% of which appear only once. The material sequenced was PBMCs. Receptor source: a woman aged 30 to 39 in good health and CMV-seronegative. Each CDR3 is given with its conserved first and last residue. The D gene is left open where the match is weak.

v_call,d_call,cdr3_aa
TRBV10-3,.,CAISESSNQPQHF
TRBV27,.,CASRAGLGGGGYTF
TRBV7-2,TRBD1,CASSRQGSYEQYF
TRBV28,.,CASTLGDYGYTF
TRBV11-1,TRBD2,CASSRTGTSGPKETQYF
TRBV11-2,.,CASSSSGVGVTQYF
TRBV14,.,CASSRGGYQPQHF
TRBV30,.,CAWGQLTDTQYF
TRBV29-1,TRBD2,CSLRRLSSGRSYEQYF
TRBV6-5,TRBD2,CASSSGTSGRVNEQFF
TRBV5-6,.,CASSLPPGVETEAFF
TRBV10-1,.,CASSETRNYGYTF
TRBV6-5,.,CASGDTGNTEAFF
TRBV6-1,.,CASSENRVSGTQYF
TRBV7-2,.,CASSLVWGLGNQPQHF
TRBV27,TRBD2,CASRELAGTPEQYF
TRBV4-2,.,CASSQAWERGYTF
TRBV5-1,.,CASSLEAEANEKLFF
TRBV12-2,.,CASRPSVETQYF
TRBV5-4,.,CASSLRHWGEANYGYTF
TRBV5-1,.,CASSGSQASESYEQYF
TRBV5-1,.,CASSLATSADTQYF
TRBV27,TRBD1,CASSFGQGTYNEQFF
TRBV27,.,CASSSGLNAEAFF
TRBV11-3,TRBD1,CASSSGTGALNTGELFF
TRBV2,TRBD2,CASSSGATGTQYF
TRBV10-3,.,CAISGDVSGTRGSPLHF
TRBV27,.,CASSLFQGSGELFF
TRBV29-1,.,CSVGTRPNYGYTF
TRBV4-2,.,CASSPRGGSGEQYF
TRBV5-1,.,CASSIQGSTGELFF
TRBV5-1,TRBD2,CASSRVAGASLGELFF
TRBV5-4,.,CASSLKGQPNTGELFF
TRBV5-1,.,CASSPTSGSGNTIYF
TRBV5-1,.,CASSLGQPSSGANVLTF
TRBV9,TRBD1,CASSPTGGGETQYF
TRBV6-1,TRBD2,CASSEFAGGGNEQYF
TRBV18,TRBD1,CASSLGQGRRGEKLFF
TRBV6-1,.,CASSETPSRGSMRYTF
TRBV19,.,CASSIQGLGGYTF
TRBV4-2,TRBD2,CASSQPQLAGVYNEQFF
TRBV19,TRBD2,CASSIGSGTVKYNEQFF
TRBV2,.,CASSERGMNTEAFF
TRBV6-5,TRBD1,CASSYNNRGLNTEAFF
TRBV30,.,CAWTDRFSGYTF
TRBV27,TRBD2,CASSSLSGGQETQYF
TRBV28,TRBD1,CASSSPGQGIHNEQFF
TRBV7-9,TRBD2,CASSLRELLATHHEQFF
TRBV5-1,TRBD2,CASSNLAGAYEQYF
TRBV6-1,TRBD2,CASRAAGDEQYF
TRBV12-5,.,CASGLVLAGRREQYF
TRBV25-1,TRBD2,CASSGLAGQETQYF